These 10 T cell receptor beta chains originate from one sample sequenced in a study of cytomegalovirus exposure and HLA in healthy donors. With 60 Vbeta and 13 Jbeta primers, the PCR was carried out. Sequencing was performed with immunoSEQ multiplex PCR; in TCRdb, only in-frame clones are kept and a portion is missing. Of 200,000 to 250,000 clones listed, about 85% are singletons. The sample consisted of PBMCs. These receptors were collected from a human donor in good health.

The V gene is TRBV5-4, the J gene TRBJ1-1; D is unresolved. CDR1 and CDR2 (germline): SGHNT, YYREEE (reference sequence). Trimming stripped 7 bases from V and 0 bases from J, with 13 bases between. The CDR3 length is 14 residues. Here the CDR3 reads CASGSTPLNTEAFF. The DNA of the CDR3 is TGTGCCAGCGGTTCGACACCCCTGAACACTGAAGCTTTCTTT.

The chain has TRBV7-3 and TRBJ2-3; TRBD2 matches 7 bases. Trimming cost V 5 bases and J 5 bases; bases outside gene matches: 10. The CDR3 runs to 15 residues. In germline, CDR1 is SGHTA, CDR2 FQGTGA. The CDR3 region has the DNA TGTGCCAGCAGCCTCCAGGGAGGGTATTTAGATACGCAGTATTTT. Amino acids: CASSLQGGYLDTQYF.

The chain's CDR3 is CAAGELVSIYEQYF. DNA of the CDR3: TGTGCCGCCGGTGAGCTGGTTTCCATCTACGAGCAGTACTTC. The rearrangement uses TRBV6-5 and TRBJ2-7; D is uncertain. There are 14 residues in the CDR3. Germline CDR1 MNHEY, CDR2 SVGAGI. The V end lost 11 bases, the J end lost 3 bases, and 20 bases lay between the germline ends.

The genes are TRBV5-1 and TRBJ1-4; D remains unclear. CDR3 length: 15 amino acids. V lost 4 bases and J lost 0, with 10 bases in between. Germline-derived CDR1 and CDR2 are SGHRS and YFSETQ. The CDR3 loop reads CASSADGATNEKLFF. The CDR3 coding sequence is TGCGCCAGCAGCGCCGACGGGGCAACTAATGAAAAACTGTTTTTT.

This clone has only a few counts. The chain has TRBV19 and TRBJ2-2; 10 bases line up with TRBD2. This CDR3 comprises 15 residues. The V and J ends lost 6 bases and 6 bases, in that order; junction bases with no gene match: 7. The germline V gene has CDR1 LNHDA and CDR2 SQIVND (reference sequence). The CDR3 loop reads CASRVLAGDAGELFF. CDR3 coding DNA: TGTGCCAGTAGGGTCCTAGCGGGAGATGCCGGGGAGCTGTTTTTT.

With respect to this clone: Other DNA sequences in the same sample also yield this CDR3. V is TRBV9 and J is TRBJ2-2, with TRBD2 identical over 7 bases. The J segment lost 1 base and the V segment lost 0 bases, leaving 3 bases of the junction unmatched. Germline V CDR1 and CDR2: SGDLS, YYNGEE. This CDR3 has 16 amino acids. The CDR3 DNA reads as TGTGCCAGCAGCGTAGGGCGCGGGGGGAACACCGGGGAGCTGTTTTTT. It yields the protein CASSVGRGGNTGELFF.

The rearrangement uses TRBV6-5 and TRBJ2-7; D is undetermined. V was clipped by 5 bases and J by 2 bases, with 13 bases between them. This CDR3 has 14 amino acids. From germline, CDR1 is MNHEY and CDR2 SVGAGI. The CDR3 DNA follows: TGTGCCAGCAGTAACCAGCGTGGAACCTACGAGCAGTACTTC. Translating it yields CASSNQRGTYEQYF.

The V call is TRBV9, the J call TRBJ1-2; possibly TRBD1 for D (6 bases). This CDR3 spans 14 amino acids. Per the germline V gene, CDR1 is SGDLS and CDR2 is YYNGEE. The V end was cut by 3 bases, the J end by 4 bases, with 13 bases between. CDR3 bases: TGTGCCAGCAGCGCAGGGGTTTCCGGCTATGGCTACACCTTC. This gives the protein CASSAGVSGYGYTF.

V is TRBV27 and J is TRBJ2-3, with 9 bases matching TRBD2. Germline V CDR1 and CDR2: MNHEY, SMNVEV (reference sequence). The CDR3 is made up of 20 amino acids. The V gene end was trimmed by 5 bases and the J gene end by 0 bases; junction bases not matched to a gene: 18. The CDR3 region is CASSLALAGASYPSTDTQYF. CDR3 in DNA: TGTGCCAGCAGTCTTGCGTTAGCGGGAGCTTCCTACCCTAGCACAGATACGCAGTATTTT.

The chain joins TRBV4-1 to TRBJ2-3; 9 bases align to TRBD2. The CDR3 contains 16 residues. With V trimmed by 2 bases and J by 5 bases, 8 bases remained unmatched. Germline values: CDR1 MGHRA, CDR2 YSYEKL. The CDR3 is CASSQRKREVEDTQYF. The CDR3 bases are TGCGCCAGCAGCCAACGAAAGCGGGAGGTGGAAGATACGCAGTATTTT.